The clone carrying this TCR beta chain has ten or more counts. TCRdb called the RT-PCR reads again in MiXCR, with one record for every CDR3 protein. The top ten hold about 3.6% of the sample, which has 550,000 to 750,000 distinct CDR3 sequences, 14% seen once. V shed 5 bases and J 2 bases; nucleotides not matched to a gene: 11. The CDR3 has 17 residues. CDR1 is SEHNR, CDR2 FQNEAQ, per germline (reference sequence). The chain recombines TRBV7-9 with TRBJ2-2; 7 bases map to TRBD1. The sequence derives from a female donor in good health, serving as a healthy control. Sequenced: memory CD4+ T cells from blood. The CDR3 DNA is TGTGCCAGCAGCGTAACCCCGGGACAGAGAAACACCGGGGAGCTGTTTTTT. The encoded protein is CASSVTPGQRNTGELFF. Supplemented by reference TRBV7-9 and TRBJ2-2, the full variable domain reads DTGVSQNPRHKITKRGQNVTFRCDPISEHNRLYWYRQTLGQGPEFLTYFQNEAQLEKSRLLSDRFSAERPKGSFSTLEIQRTEQGDSAMYLCASSVTPGQRNTGELFFGEGSRLTVL.